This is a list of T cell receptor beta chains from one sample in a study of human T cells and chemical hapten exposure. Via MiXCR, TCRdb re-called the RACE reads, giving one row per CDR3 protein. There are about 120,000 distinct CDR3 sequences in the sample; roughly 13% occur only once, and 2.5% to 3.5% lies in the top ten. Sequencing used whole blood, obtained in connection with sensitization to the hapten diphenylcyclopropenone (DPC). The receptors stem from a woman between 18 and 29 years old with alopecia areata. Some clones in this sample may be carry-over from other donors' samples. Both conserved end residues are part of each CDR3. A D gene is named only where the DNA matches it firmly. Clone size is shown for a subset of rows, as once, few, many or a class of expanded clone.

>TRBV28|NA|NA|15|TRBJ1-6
CASREASSYNSPLHF
TGTGCCAGCAGAGAGGCGAGCTCCTATAATTCACCCCTCCACTTT
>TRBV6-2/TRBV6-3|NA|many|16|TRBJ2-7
CASSYIQASYSYEQYF
TGTGCCAGCAGTTACATCCAGGCCTCTTACAGCTACGAGCAGTACTTC
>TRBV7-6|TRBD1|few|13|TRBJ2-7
CASSLEGRGEQYF
TGTGCCAGCAGCTTAGAGGGCAGGGGGGAGCAGTACTTC
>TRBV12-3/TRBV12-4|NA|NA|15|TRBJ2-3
CASSFGGSSTDTQYF
TGTGCCAGCAGTTTTGGGGGATCTAGCACAGATACGCAGTATTTT
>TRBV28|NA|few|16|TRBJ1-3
CASKSYEYRSGNTIYF
TGTGCCAGCAAATCGTACGAATATCGTTCCGGAAACACCATATATTTT
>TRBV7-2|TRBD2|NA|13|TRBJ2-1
CASSWTRGEEQFF
TGTGCCAGCAGCTGGACTCGGGGGGAAGAGCAGTTCTTC
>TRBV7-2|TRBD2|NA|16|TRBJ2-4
CASSFRLAGIKNIQYF
TGTGCCAGCAGCTTTCGGCTAGCGGGGATCAAAAACATTCAGTACTTC
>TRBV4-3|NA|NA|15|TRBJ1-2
CASSYALTGSYGYTF
TGCGCCAGCAGCTACGCTCTGACAGGAAGCTATGGCTACACCTTC
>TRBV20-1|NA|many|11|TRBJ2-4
CSAGAQNIQYF
TGCAGTGCTGGTGCCCAAAACATTCAGTACTTC
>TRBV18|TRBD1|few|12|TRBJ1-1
CASSLDRGEAFF
TGTGCCAGCTCACTCGACAGGGGTGAAGCTTTCTTT
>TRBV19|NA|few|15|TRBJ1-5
CASSIDEGRNQPQHF
TGTGCCAGTAGTATAGACGAGGGGCGCAATCAGCCCCAGCATTTT
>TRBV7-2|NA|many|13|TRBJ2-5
CASSLTSIVTQYF
TGTGCCAGCAGCTTAACGTCAATAGTGACCCAGTACTTC
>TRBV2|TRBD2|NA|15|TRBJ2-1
CASSDGAGVRNEQFF
TGTGCCAGCAGTGATGGAGCGGGGGTTCGCAATGAGCAGTTCTTC
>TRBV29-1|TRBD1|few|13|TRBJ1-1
CSVDTGGITEAFF
TGCAGCGTTGACACAGGGGGGATCACTGAAGCTTTCTTT
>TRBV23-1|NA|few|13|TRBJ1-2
CASKRRTNYGYTF
TGCGCCAGCAAGCGAAGAACTAACTATGGCTACACCTTC
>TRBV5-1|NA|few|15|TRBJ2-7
CASSSRAPTSYEQYF
TGCGCCAGCAGCTCCAGGGCACCGACCTCCTACGAGCAGTACTTC
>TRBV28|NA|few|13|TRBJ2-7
CASRAAGKNEQYF
TGTGCCAGCCGCGCGGCGGGGAAGAACGAGCAGTACTTC
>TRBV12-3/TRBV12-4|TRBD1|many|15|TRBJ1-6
CASSSRQGHNSPLHF
TGTGCCAGCAGTTCCCGACAGGGACATAATTCACCCCTCCACTTT
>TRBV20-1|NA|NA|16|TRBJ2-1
CSASWGTNLIGDEQFF
TGCAGTGCTAGTTGGGGGACCAATTTAATCGGGGATGAGCAGTTCTTC
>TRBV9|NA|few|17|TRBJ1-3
CASSVDLGPVSGNTIYF
TGTGCCAGCAGCGTAGATCTGGGACCGGTGTCTGGAAACACCATATATTTT
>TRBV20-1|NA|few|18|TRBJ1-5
CSAIARREFISSNQPQHF
TGCAGTGCTATCGCCCGCAGGGAGTTTATTAGCAGCAATCAGCCCCAGCATTTT
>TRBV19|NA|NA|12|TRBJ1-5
CASTGSYQPQHF
TGTGCCAGTACCGGGAGTTATCAGCCCCAGCATTTT
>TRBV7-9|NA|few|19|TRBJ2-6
CASSHKAGTLNSGANVLTF
TGTGCCAGCAGCCATAAGGCCGGAACCCTTAACTCTGGGGCCAACGTCCTGACTTTC
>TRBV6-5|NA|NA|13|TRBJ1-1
CASSPLGKGEAFF
TGTGCCAGCAGTCCCTTAGGAAAGGGTGAAGCTTTCTTT
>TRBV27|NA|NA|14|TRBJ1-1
CASSLSKKDTEAFF
TGTGCCAGCAGTTTATCCAAGAAGGACACTGAAGCTTTCTTT
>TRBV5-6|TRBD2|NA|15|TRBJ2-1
CASSLALAGRNEQFF
TGTGCCAGCAGCTTGGCCCTAGCGGGGCGCAATGAGCAGTTCTTC
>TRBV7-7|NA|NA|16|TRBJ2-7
CASSPLPAAGNREQYF
TGTGCCAGCAGCCCCCTTCCCGCGGCGGGGAATAGGGAGCAGTACTTC
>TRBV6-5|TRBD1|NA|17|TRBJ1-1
CASSYILTGKGNTEAFF
TGTGCCAGCAGTTACATCCTGACAGGGAAGGGGAACACTGAAGCTTTCTTT
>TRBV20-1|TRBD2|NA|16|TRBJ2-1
CSARAPAGGRFNEQFF
TGCAGTGCTAGAGCCCCAGCGGGGGGTCGGTTCAATGAGCAGTTCTTC
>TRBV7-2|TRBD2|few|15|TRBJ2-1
CASSFPSGGADEQFF
TGTGCCAGCAGCTTCCCTAGCGGGGGGGCAGATGAGCAGTTCTTC
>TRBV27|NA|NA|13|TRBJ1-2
CASSWGKRYGYTF
TGTGCCAGCAGTTGGGGGAAACGCTATGGCTACACCTTC
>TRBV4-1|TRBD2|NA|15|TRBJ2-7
CASSQGAGASYEQYF
TGCGCCAGCAGCCAAGGAGCGGGGGCTTCCTACGAGCAGTACTTC
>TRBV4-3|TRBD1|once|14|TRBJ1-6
CASSQTTGVSPLHF
TGCGCCAGCAGCCAAACGACAGGGGTTTCACCCCTCCACTTT
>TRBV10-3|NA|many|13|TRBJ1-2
CAINARWDYGYTF
TGTGCCATCAACGCTCGGTGGGACTATGGCTACACCTTC
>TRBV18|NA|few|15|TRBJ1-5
CASSPEGGSNQPQHF
TGTGCCAGCTCACCAGAGGGGGGGAGCAATCAGCCCCAGCATTTT
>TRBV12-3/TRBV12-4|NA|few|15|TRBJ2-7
CASSPGQGREYEQYF
TGTGCCAGCAGCCCTGGTCAGGGTCGAGAATACGAGCAGTACTTC
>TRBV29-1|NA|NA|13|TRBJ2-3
CSVVGQNTDTQYF
TGCAGCGTTGTTGGGCAGAACACAGATACGCAGTATTTT
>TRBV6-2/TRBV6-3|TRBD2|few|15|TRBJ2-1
CASSPPSGGYNEQFF
TGTGCCAGCAGTCCCCCCAGCGGGGGATACAATGAGCAGTTCTTC
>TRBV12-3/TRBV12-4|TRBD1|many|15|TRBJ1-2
CASTLGGQGGSGYTF
TGTGCCAGCACCCTGGGGGGACAGGGAGGTAGCGGCTACACCTTC
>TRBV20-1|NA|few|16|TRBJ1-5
CSARVHRPIEHQPQHF
TGCAGTGCTAGAGTCCACCGACCGATCGAACATCAGCCCCAGCATTTT
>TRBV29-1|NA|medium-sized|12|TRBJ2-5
CSGGTYSGTQYF
TGCAGCGGTGGGACATACAGTGGGACCCAGTACTTC
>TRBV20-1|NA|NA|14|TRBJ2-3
CSAPPNVGTDTQYF
TGCAGTGCTCCCCCCAACGTGGGCACAGATACGCAGTATTTT
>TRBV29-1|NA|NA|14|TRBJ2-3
CSVVPGQSTDTQYF
TGCAGCGTTGTCCCTGGACAAAGCACAGATACGCAGTATTTT
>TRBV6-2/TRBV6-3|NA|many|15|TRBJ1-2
CASSSRDSPGDGYTF
TGTGCCAGCAGTTCCCGGGACTCGCCAGGGGATGGCTACACCTTC
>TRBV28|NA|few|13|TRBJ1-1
CASSLPGPYEAFF
TGTGCCAGCAGTTTACCTGGACCTTATGAAGCTTTCTTT
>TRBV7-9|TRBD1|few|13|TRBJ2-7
CASSSDRSYEQYF
TGTGCCAGCAGCTCGGACAGGTCCTACGAGCAGTACTTC
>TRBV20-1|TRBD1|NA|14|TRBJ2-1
CSASGTGGPNEQFF
TGCAGTGCATCCGGGACAGGGGGTCCCAATGAGCAGTTCTTC
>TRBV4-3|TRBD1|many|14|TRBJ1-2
CASSQRGPPYGYTF
TGCGCCAGCAGCCAAAGGGGGCCGCCATATGGCTACACCTTC
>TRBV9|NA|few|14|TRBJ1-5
CASSVDPGNQPQHF
TGTGCCAGCAGCGTAGATCCAGGGAATCAGCCCCAGCATTTT
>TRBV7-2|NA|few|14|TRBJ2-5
CASSLGQEEETQYF
TGTGCCAGCAGCTTAGGCCAGGAGGAAGAGACCCAGTACTTC
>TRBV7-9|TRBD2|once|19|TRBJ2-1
CASSLYGGTSGSRYNEQFF
TGTGCCAGCAGCTTATATGGCGGGACTAGCGGGAGCCGGTACAATGAGCAGTTCTTC
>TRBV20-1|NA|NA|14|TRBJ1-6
CSASTGTYNSPLHF
TGCAGTGCTAGTACGGGGACCTATAATTCACCCCTCCACTTT
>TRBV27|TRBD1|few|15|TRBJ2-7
CASSPSPGGDYEQYF
TGTGCCAGCAGTCCTTCCCCAGGGGGTGACTACGAGCAGTACTTC
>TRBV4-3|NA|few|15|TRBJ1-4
CASSQERRWDEKLFF
TGCGCCAGCAGCCAAGAACGCAGGTGGGATGAAAAACTGTTTTTT
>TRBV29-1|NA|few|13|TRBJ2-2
CSVGQLNTGELFF
TGCAGCGTTGGCCAACTGAACACCGGGGAGCTGTTTTTT